This TCR beta chain originates from a study of blood T cell repertoires in COVID-19. Study as a whole: Nucleic acid was either cDNA or gDNA, and it came from T cells, B-cell-depleted T cells, or PBMCs.

Germline V gene lookup returns CDR1 SGHDT and CDR2 YYEEEE. The length of the CDR3 is 14 residues. V was clipped by 4 bases and J by 4 bases; unmatched bases: 5. Produced via immunoSEQ multiplex PCR; TCRdb's table is partial and in-frame only. Of about 98,000 clones in the sample, around 90% were seen once. This rearrangement joins TRBV5-6 to TRBJ1-2; 9 nucleotides agree with TRBD1. This sequence originates from a man aged 18 to 35 with acute or convalescent COVID-19. Sequencing was performed on peripheral blood. CDR3 residues: CASSPVGQGYGYTF. For the CDR3, the DNA is TGTGCCAGCAGCCCCGTGGGACAGGGCTATGGCTACACCTTC.